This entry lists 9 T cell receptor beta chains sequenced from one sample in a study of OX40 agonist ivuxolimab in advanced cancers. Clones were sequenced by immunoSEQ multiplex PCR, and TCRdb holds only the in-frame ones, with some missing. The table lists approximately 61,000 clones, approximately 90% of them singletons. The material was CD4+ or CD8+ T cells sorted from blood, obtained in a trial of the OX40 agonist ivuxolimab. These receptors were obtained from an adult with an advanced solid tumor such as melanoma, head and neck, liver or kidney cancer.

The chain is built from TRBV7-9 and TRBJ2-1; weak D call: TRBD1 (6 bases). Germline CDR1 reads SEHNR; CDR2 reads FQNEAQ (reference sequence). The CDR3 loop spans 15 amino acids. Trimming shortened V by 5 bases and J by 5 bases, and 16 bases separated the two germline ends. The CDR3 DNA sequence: TGTGCCAGCAGCCAGACCGGGACACCGAACAATGAGCAGTTCTTC. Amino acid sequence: CASSQTGTPNNEQFF.

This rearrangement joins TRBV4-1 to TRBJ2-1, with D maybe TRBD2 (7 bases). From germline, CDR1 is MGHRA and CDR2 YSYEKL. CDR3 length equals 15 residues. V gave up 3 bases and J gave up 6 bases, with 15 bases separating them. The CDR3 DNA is TGCGCCAGCAGCCATCTGGCAGGGGAGGGCAATGAGCAGTTCTTC. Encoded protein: CASSHLAGEGNEQFF.

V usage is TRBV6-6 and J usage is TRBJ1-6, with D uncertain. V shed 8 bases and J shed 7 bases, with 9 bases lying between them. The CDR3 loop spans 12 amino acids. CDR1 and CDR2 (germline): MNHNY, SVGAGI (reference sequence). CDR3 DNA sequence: TGTGCCAGCGGATACATAAATTCACCCCTCCACTTT. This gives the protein CASGYINSPLHF.

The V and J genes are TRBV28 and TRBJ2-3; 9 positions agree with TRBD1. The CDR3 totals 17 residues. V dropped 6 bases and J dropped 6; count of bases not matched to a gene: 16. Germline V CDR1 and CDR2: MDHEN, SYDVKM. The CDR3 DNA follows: TGTGCCAGCAGCCTCCCCGCGGGGACAGGGCGTGGGGATACGCAGTATTTT. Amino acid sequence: CASSLPAGTGRGDTQYF.

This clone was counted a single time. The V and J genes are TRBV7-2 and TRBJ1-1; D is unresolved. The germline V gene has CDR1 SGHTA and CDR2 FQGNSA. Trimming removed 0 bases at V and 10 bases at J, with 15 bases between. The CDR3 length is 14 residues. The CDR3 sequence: CASSLADFSDGAFF. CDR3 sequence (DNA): TGTGCCAGCAGCTTAGCCGATTTCAGTGACGGAGCTTTCTTT.

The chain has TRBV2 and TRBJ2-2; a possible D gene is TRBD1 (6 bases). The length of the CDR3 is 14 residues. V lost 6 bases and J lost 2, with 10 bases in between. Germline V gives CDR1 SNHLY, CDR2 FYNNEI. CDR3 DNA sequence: TGTGCCAGCAGCCGGGACACAAACACCGGGGAGCTGTTTTTT. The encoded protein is CASSRDTNTGELFF.

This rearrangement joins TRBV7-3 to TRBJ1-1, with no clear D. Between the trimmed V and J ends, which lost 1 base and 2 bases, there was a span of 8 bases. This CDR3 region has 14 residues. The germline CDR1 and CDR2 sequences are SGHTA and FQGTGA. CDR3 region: CASSLNGLNTEAFF. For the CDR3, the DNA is TGTGCCAGCAGCTTAAACGGACTTAACACTGAAGCTTTCTTT.

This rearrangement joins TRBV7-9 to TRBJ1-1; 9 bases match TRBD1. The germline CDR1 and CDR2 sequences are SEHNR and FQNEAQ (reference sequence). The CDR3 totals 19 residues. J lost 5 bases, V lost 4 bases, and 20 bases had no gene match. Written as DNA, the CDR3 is TGTGCCAGCAGCTCTACCATTAGACAGGGGGGCGTAGGTTGGACTGAAGCTTTCTTT. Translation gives CASSSTIRQGGVGWTEAFF.

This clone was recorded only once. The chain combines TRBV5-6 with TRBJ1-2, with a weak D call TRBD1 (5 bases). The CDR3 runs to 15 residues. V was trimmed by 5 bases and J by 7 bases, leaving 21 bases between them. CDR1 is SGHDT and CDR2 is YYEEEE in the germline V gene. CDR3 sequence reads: CASRGPGNSAGGYTF. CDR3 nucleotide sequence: TGTGCCAGCAGGGGGCCGGGAAACTCGGCGGGTGGCTACACCTTC.